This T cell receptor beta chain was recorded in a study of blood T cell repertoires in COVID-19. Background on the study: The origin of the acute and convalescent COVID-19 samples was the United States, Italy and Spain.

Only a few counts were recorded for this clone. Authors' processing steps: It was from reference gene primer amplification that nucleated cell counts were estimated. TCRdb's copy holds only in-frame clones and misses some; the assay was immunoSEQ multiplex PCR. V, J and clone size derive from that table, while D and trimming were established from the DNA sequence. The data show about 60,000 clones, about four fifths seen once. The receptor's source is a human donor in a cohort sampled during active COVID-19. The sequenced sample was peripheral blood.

The CDR3 region has the DNA TGTGCCAGCAGGGTTGGAGGATATAGCAATCAGCCCCAGCATTTT. Its protein product is CASRVGGYSNQPQHF. V and J are TRBV28 and TRBJ1-5, with D hard to call. The V end was cut by 6 bases, the J end by 0 bases, with 12 bases between. Looked up from germline, CDR1 is MDHEN and CDR2 is SYDVKM. The CDR3 loop spans 15 amino acids.